This entry concerns a single TCR beta chain. Specified time point: newly diagnosed GD, antithyroid drugs for less than 3 months. Preparation of the TCR library used RNA extracted from PBMCs. The data were taken from a study of regulatory T cells in long-lasting Graves disease. HTBI primers from iRepertoire and Arm-PCR of CDR3 regions yielded the TCR beta libraries. One entry per CDR3 protein, called by TCRdb with MiXCR from the multiplex PCR reads. The sample shows 450,000 to 600,000 distinct CDR3 sequences, 13% of them seen only once. The V segment lost 9 bases and the J segment 0 bases; nucleotides outside the gene matches: 9. This CDR3 region has 15 residues. In addition, the sample was reused for a study of T cells in Graves' hyperthyroidism and ophthalmopathy. This second report adds: Recently diagnosed hyperthyroidism of less than 2 months' duration affected patients aged 18 to 65. Ophthalmopathy onset followed model prediction by a median around 6.6 months.

This specimen consisted of peripheral blood mononuclear cells (PBMCs), obtained at new diagnosis, from a patient treated with antithyroid drugs. The rearrangement joins TRBV12-3 or TRBV12-4 to TRBJ1-1; 8 positions match TRBD1. This TCR came from a man under 40 with Graves disease. The CDR3 DNA is TGTGCCAGTAAAATATCGGGACAGGTGAACACTGAAGCTTTCTTT. This gives the protein CASKISGQVNTEAFF.